This T cell receptor (beta chain) derives from a study of long-term antiretroviral therapy in people with HIV. General study points: The study found narrower CDR3 length ranges in HIV repertoires than in controls. Even long-term ART left TRB diversity below transplant donor controls, despite gains.

They ran version v3.0 of the immunoSEQ assay at survey level. The repertoire was sequenced with immunoSEQ multiplex PCR; TCRdb's copy has only in-frame clones and lacks some. The repertoire holds about 25,000 clones, with more than 75% as singletons. Details on this clone: The antigen is unknown.

This clonotype was sampled from a man aged 50-59 years with HIV. Sequences were derived from unsorted PBMCs, sampled 2.9 years after starting antiretroviral therapy.

The CDR3 region has the DNA TGTGCCATCTCCAGGACAGGGAGCTCCTACGAGCAGTACTTC. This gives the protein CAISRTGSSYEQYF. This sequence joins TRBV10-3 and TRBJ2-7, with 8 bases fitting TRBD1. CDR3 length equals 14 residues. CDR1 and CDR2 (germline): ENHRY, SYGVKD. V shed 8 bases, J shed 0 bases, and the junction held 6 bases outside the gene matches.